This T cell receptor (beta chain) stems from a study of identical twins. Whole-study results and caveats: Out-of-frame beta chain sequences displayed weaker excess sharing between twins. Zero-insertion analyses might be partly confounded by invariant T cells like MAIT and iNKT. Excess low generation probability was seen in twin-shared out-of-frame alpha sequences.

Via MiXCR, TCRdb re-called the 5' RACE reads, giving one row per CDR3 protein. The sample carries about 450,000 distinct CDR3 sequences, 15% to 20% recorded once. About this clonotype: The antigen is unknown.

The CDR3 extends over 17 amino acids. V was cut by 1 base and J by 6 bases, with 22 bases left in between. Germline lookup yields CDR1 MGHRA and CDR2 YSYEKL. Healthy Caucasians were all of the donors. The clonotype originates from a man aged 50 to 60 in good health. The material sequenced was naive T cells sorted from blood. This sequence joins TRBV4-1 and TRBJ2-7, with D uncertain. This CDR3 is CASSQGGPLTKVGEQYF. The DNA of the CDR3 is TGCGCCAGCAGCCAAGGGGGTCCCCTAACGAAAGTGGGCGAGCAGTACTTC.